The clone carrying this T cell receptor (beta chain) was seen a handful of times. Recruitment covered about two dozen US areas and drew participants whose ages spanned roughly 18 to 90 years. Participants' reported clinical history set cohort assignment. The data were obtained in a study of blood T cell repertoires in COVID-19. Germline assignment: CDR1 KGHSH and CDR2 LQKENI. The V end lost 3 bases, the J end lost 4 bases, and 12 bases lay between the germline ends. The CDR3 extends over 15 amino acids. TCRdb's table, derived via immunoSEQ multiplex PCR, lists solely in-frame clones and lacks some. The table shows approximately 200,000 clones, with 86% occurring only once.

The sequence came from a woman in her twenties or thirties who had recovered from COVID-19. The sequenced material came from PBMCs or T cells enriched from blood (not recorded which). The chain has TRBV18 and TRBJ2-2, with a weak D call TRBD2 (6 bases). Written as DNA, the CDR3 is TGTGCCAGCTCACCGGCTAGCGATCCCACCGGGGAGCTGTTTTTT. Protein: CASSPASDPTGELFF.